This record concerns one TCR beta chain sequence. The data were obtained in a study of cytomegalovirus exposure and HLA in healthy donors. This CDR3 is 15 amino acids long. Trimming cost V 4 bases and J 0 bases, with 13 bases left between them. The germline CDR1 and CDR2 sequences are SGHDT and YYEEEE. The PCR made use of 60 Vbeta and 13 Jbeta primers. Profiling relied on immunoSEQ multiplex PCR, and the TCRdb table lists in-frame clones only, not all of them. This sample has 200,000 or so clones, with about two thirds found just once. The clonotype originates from a man aged 40-49 years in good health and CMV-seropositive. Sequencing used PBMCs. This rearrangement joins TRBV5-6 to TRBJ2-5; possibly TRBD2 for D (5 bases). CDR3 DNA: TGTGCCAGCAGCCCCGGGATCGCAAACCAAGAGACCCAGTACTTC. Amino acids: CASSPGIANQETQYF.